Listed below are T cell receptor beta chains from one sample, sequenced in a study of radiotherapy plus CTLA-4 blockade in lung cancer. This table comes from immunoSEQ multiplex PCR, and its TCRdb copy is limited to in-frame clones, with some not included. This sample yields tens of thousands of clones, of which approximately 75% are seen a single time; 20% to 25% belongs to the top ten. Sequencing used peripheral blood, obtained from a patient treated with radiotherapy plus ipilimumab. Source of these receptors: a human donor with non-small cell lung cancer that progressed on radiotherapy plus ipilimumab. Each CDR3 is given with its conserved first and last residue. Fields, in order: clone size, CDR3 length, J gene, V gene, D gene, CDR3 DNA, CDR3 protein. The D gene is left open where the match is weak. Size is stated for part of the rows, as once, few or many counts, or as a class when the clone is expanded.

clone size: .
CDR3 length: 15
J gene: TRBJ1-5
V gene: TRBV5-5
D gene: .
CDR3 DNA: TGTGCCAGCAGCTTGGGCCAGGGGAGCAATCAGCCCCAGCATTTT
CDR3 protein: CASSLGQGSNQPQHF

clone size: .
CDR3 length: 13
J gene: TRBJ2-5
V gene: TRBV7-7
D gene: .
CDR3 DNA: TGTGCTAGCAGCTTGGAGGGATCGGGGACCCAGTACTTC
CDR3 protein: CASSLEGSGTQYF

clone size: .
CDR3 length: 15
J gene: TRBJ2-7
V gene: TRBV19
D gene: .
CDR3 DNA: TGTGCCAGTAGTATTTCCGGACAATCTACCTACGAGCAGTACTTC
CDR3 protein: CASSISGQSTYEQYF

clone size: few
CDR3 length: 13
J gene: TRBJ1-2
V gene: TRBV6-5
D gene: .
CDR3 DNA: TGTGCCAGCAGTTATCATCAGGGTAGGGGCTACACCTTC
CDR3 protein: CASSYHQGRGYTF

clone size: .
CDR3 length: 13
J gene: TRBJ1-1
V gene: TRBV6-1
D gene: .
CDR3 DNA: TGTGCCAGCAGTGAATTTTTGCGGACTGAAGCTTTCTTT
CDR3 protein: CASSEFLRTEAFF

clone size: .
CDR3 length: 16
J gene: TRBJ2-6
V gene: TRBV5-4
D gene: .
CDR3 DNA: TGTGCCAGCAGCCTTACAGGTCGCTCTGGGGCCAACGTCCTGACTTTC
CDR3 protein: CASSLTGRSGANVLTF

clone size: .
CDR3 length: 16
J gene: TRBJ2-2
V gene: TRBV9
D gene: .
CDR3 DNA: TGTGCCAGCACCCTTGGGGGGGCCCCGAACACCGGGGAGCTGTTTTTT
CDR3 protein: CASTLGGAPNTGELFF

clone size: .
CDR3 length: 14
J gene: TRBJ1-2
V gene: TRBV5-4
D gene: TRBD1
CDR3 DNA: TGTGCCAGCAGCCCACAGGGGAGGAACTATGGCTACACCTTC
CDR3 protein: CASSPQGRNYGYTF

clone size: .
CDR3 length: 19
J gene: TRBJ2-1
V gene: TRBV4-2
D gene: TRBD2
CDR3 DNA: TGTGCCAGCAGCCAAGGCCTGGGACTAGCGGGGGGGGGTTACAATGAGCAGTTCTTC
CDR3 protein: CASSQGLGLAGGGYNEQFF

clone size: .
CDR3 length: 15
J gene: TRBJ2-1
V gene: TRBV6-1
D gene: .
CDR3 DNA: TGTGCCAGCAGTTTTGGGGGCCGCTCCTACAATGAGCAGTTCTTC
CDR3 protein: CASSFGGRSYNEQFF

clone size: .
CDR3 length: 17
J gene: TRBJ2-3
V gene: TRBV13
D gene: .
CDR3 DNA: TGTGCCAGCACCCAAACAGGGTTGGGACTAAACACAGATACGCAGTATTTT
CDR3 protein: CASTQTGLGLNTDTQYF

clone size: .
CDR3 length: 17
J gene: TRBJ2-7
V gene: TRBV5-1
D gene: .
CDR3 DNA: TGCGCCAGCAAGAGGTCGCCAGGGGTAACCCCGATCTACGAGCAGTACTTC
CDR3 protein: CASKRSPGVTPIYEQYF

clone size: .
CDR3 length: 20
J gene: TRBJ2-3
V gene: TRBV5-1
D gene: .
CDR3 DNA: TGCGCCAGCAGCCCTGACGGCCTACAGACGAAGTTTTCTAGCACAGATACGCAGTATTTT
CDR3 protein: CASSPDGLQTKFSSTDTQYF

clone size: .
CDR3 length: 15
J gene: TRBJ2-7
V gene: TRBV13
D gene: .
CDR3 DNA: TGTGCCAGCAGCCCCCCGTCAGTCGGGATCTACGAGCAGTACTTC
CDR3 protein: CASSPPSVGIYEQYF

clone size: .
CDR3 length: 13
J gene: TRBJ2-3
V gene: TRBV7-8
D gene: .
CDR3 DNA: TGTGCCAGCAGCTTCAGCGGAACAGATACGCAGTATTTT
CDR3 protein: CASSFSGTDTQYF

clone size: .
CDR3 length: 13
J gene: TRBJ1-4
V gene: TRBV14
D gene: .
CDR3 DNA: TGTGCCAGCAGCCGGGGGCTTAATGAAAAACTGTTTTTT
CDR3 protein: CASSRGLNEKLFF

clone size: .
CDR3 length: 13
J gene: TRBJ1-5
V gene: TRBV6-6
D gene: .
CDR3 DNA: TGTGCCAGCAAGGGGAAGAACAATCAGCCCCAGCATTTT
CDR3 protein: CASKGKNNQPQHF

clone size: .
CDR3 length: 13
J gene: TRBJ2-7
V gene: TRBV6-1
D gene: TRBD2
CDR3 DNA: TGTGCCAGCGGCCCGGGACTAACCTACGAGCAGTACTTC
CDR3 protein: CASGPGLTYEQYF

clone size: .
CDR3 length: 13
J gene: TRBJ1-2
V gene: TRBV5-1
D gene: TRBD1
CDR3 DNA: TGCGCCAGCAGCTGGAGGGACAGCGAGGGCTACACCTTC
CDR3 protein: CASSWRDSEGYTF

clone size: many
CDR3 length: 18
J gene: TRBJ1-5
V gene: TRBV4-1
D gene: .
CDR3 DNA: TGCGCCAGCAGCCAAGAAGGGGGGGGACAAAGAAGCAATCAGCCCCAGCATTTT
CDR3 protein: CASSQEGGGQRSNQPQHF

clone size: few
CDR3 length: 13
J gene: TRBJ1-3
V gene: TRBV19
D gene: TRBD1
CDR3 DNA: TGTGCCAGTAGTAGGACAGGGGAAAACACCATATATTTT
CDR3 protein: CASSRTGENTIYF

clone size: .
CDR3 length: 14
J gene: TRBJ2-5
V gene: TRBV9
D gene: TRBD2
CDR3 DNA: TGTGCCAGCAGCGCCTACGGGGGGGAAGAGACCCAGTACTTC
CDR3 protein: CASSAYGGEETQYF

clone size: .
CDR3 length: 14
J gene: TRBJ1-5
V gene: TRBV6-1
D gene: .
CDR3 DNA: TGTGCCAGCAGTGACGACATAACCTATCAGCCCCAGCATTTT
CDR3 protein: CASSDDITYQPQHF

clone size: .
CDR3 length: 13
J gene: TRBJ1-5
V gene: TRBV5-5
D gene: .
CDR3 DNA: TGTGCCAGCAGCTTCAATAGCAATCAGCCCCAGCATTTT
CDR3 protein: CASSFNSNQPQHF

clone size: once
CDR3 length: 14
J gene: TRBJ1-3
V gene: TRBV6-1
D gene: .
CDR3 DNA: TGTGCCAGTAAGGAGGGAACTAGTGGAAACACCATATATTTT
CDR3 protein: CASKEGTSGNTIYF

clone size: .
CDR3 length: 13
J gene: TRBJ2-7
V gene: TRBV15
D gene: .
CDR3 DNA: TGTGCCACCAGCAGAGATCAATCCTACGAGCAGTACTTC
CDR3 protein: CATSRDQSYEQYF

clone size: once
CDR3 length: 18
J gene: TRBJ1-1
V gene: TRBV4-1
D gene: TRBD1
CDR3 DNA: TGCGCCAGCAGCCCCCGGGACAGGGTACGTCTTTCTCACTCTGAAGCTTTCTTT
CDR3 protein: CASSPRDRVRLSHSEAFF

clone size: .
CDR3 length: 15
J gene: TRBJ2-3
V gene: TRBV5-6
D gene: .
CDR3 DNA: TGTGCCAGCAGCCATCTAGCATTACAGACAGATACGCAGTATTTT
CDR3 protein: CASSHLALQTDTQYF

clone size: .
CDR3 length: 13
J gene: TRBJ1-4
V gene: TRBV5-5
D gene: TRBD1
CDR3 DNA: TGTGCCAGCAGCTTGACAGGGGAGGAAAAACTGTTTTTT
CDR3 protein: CASSLTGEEKLFF

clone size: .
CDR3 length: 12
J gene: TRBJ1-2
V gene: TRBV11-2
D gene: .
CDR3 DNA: TGTGCCAGCAGCGGGGGAGGGGAAGACTACACCTTC
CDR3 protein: CASSGGGEDYTF

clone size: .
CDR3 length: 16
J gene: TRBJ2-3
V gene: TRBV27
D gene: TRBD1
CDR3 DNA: TGTGCCAGCAGTCCCCGGACAGGGAAAGGCACAGATACGCAGTATTTT
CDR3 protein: CASSPRTGKGTDTQYF

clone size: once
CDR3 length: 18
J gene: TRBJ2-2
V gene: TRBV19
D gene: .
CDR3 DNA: TGTGCCAGTAGTATAAGTAGTACGGAGTTCGGGAACACCGGGGAGCTGTTTTTT
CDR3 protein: CASSISSTEFGNTGELFF

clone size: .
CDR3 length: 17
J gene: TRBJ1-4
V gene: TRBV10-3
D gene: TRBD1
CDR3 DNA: TGTGCCATCAATGCAAGGGCAGGGGGCATATCTAATGAAAAACTGTTTTTT
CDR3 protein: CAINARAGGISNEKLFF

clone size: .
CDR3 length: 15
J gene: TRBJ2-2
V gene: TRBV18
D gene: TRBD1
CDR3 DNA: TGTGCCAGCTCACCAGAGGGGGCGGACACCGGGGAGCTGTTTTTT
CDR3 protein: CASSPEGADTGELFF

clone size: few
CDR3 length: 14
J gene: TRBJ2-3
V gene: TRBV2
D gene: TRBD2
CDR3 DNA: TGTGCCAGCATAAGAGCGGGGGGCACAGATACGCAGTATTTT
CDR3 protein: CASIRAGGTDTQYF

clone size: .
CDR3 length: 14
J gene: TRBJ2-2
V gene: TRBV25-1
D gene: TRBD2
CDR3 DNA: TGTGCCAGCAGGACTAGCGGGGGGGCCGGGGAGCTGTTTTTT
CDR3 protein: CASRTSGGAGELFF

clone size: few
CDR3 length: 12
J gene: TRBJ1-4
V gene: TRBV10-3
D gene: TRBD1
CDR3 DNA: TGTGCCATCAGTGAGTCGACAGGGAGACTGTTTTTT
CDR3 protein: CAISESTGRLFF

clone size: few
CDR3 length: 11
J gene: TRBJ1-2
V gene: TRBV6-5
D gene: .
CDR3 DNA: TGTGCCAGCAGTTACGAGGGCCGGCCCCTTTTC
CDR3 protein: CASSYEGRPLF